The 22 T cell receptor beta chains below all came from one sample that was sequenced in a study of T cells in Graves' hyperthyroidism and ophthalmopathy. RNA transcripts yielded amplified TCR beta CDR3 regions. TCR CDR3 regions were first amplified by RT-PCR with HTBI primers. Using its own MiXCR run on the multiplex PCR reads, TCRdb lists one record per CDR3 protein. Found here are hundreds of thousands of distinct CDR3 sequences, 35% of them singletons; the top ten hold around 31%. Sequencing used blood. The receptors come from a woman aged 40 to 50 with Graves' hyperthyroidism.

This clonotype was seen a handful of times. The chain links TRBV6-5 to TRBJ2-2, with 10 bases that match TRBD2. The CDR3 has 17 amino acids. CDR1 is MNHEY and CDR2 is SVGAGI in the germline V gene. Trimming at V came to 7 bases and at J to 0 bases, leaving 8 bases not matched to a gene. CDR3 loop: CASKAYGLAANTGELFF. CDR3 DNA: TGTGCCAGCAAAGCATATGGACTAGCGGCGAACACCGGGGAGCTGTTTTTT.

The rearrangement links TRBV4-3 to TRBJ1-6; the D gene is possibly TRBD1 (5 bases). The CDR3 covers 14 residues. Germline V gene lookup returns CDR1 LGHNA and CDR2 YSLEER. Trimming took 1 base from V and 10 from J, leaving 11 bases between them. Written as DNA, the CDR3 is TGCGCCAGCAGCCAAGGGGGGGTTACATCACCCCTCCACTTT. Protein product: CASSQGGVTSPLHF.

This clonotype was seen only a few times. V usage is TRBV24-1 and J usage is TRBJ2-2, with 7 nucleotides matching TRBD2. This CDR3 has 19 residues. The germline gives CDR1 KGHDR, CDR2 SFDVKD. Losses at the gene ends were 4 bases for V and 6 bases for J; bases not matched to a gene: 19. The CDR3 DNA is TGTGCCACCAGTGAATTGGGGACTACAAATACCCCGGACCCCGGGGAGCTGTTTTTT. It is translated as CATSELGTTNTPDPGELFF.

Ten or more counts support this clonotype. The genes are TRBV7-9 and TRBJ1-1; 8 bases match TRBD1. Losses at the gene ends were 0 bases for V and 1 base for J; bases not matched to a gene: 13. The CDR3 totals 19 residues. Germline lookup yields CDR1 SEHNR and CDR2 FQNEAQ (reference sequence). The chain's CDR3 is CASSLAVRTGKVRNTEAFF. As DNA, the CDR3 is TGTGCCAGCAGCTTAGCTGTTCGGACAGGGAAGGTTAGGAACACTGAAGCTTTCTTT.

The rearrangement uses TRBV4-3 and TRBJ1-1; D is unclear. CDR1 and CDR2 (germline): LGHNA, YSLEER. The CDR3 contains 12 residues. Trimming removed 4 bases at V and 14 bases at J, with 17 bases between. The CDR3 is CASSLGYGKLFF. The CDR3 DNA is TGCGCCAGCAGCCTCGGATACGGGAAGCTGTTCTTT.

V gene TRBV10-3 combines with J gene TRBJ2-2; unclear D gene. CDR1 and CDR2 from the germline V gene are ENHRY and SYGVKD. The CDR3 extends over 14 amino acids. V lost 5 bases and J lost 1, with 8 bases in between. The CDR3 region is CAISPLENTGELFF. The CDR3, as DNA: TGTGCCATCAGTCCCCTGGAGAACACCGGGGAGCTGTTTTTT.

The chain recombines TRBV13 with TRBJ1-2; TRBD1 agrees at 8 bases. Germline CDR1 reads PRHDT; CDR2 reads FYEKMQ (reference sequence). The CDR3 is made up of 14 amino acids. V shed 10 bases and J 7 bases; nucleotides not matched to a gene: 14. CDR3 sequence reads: CATFGLTGGGGYTF. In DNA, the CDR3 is TGTGCCACCTTTGGCCTCACAGGGGGTGGTGGCTACACCTTC.

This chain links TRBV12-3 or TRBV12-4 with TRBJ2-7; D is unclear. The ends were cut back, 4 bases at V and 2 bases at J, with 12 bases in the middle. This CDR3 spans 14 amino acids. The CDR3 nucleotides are TGTGCCAGCAGTTGGTCCGGAGAAACCTACGAGCAGTACTTC. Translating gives CASSWSGETYEQYF.

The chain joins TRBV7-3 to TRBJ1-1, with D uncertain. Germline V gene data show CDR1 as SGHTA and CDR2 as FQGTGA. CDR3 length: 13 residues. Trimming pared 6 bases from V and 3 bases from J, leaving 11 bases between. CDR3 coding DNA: TGTGCCAGCAGTTACTTCGGACACACTGAAGCTTTCTTT. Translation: CASSYFGHTEAFF.

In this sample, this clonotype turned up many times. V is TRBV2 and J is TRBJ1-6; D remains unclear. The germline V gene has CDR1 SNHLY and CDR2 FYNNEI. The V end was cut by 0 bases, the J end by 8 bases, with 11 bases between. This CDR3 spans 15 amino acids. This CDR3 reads CASSEAGRVYSPLHF. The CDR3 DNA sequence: TGTGCCAGCAGTGAAGCTGGTAGGGTGTATTCACCCCTCCACTTT.

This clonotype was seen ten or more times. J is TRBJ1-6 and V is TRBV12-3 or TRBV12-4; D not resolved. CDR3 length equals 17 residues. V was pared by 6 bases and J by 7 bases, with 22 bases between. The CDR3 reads CASRPGQTTSGNSPLHF. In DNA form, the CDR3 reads TGTGCCAGCAGGCCCGGGCAGACGACCTCCGGAAATTCACCCCTCCACTTT.

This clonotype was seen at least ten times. CDR3 residues: CASRGLGGDQRTEAFF. CDR3 coding DNA: TGTGCCAGTAGAGGGTTGGGGGGGGATCAGAGGACTGAAGCTTTCTTT. The gene calls are TRBV19 and TRBJ1-1; D possibly corresponds to TRBD1 (5 bases). This CDR3 region has 16 residues. From germline, CDR1 is LNHDA and CDR2 SQIVND (reference sequence). V was clipped by 6 bases and J by 5 bases, with 22 bases between them. The full variable domain, in which reference TRBV19 and TRBJ1-1 provide the parts outside the CDR3, is DGGITQSPKYLFRKEGQNVTLSCEQNLNHDAMYWYRQDPGQGLRLIYYSQIVNDFQKGDIAEGYSVSREKKESFPLTVTSAQKNPTAFYLCASRGLGGDQRTEAFFGQGTRLTVV.

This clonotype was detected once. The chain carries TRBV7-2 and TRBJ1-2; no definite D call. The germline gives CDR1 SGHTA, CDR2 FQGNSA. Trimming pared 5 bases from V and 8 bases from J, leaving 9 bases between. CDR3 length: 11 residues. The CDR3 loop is CASSPGWGYTF. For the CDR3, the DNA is TGTGCCAGCAGCCCAGGATGGGGCTACACCTTC.

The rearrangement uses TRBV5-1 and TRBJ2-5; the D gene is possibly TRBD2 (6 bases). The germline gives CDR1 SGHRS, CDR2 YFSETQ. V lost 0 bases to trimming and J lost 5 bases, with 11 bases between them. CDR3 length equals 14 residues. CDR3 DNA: TGCGCCAGCAGCTTGGACCCGGGAGTGGAGACCCAGTACTTC. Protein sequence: CASSLDPGVETQYF.

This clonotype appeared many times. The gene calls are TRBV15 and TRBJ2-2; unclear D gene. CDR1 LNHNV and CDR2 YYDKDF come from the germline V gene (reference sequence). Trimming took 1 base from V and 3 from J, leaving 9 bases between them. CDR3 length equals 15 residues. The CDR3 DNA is TGTGCCACCAGCAGAGTCAGCAGCTACACCGGGGAGCTGTTTTTT. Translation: CATSRVSSYTGELFF.

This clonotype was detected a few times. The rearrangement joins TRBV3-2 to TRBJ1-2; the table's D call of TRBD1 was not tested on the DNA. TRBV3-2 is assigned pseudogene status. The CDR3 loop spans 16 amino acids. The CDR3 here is CASSQEQGSGNYGYTF. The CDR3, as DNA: TGTGCCAGCAGCCAAGAACAGGGGTCGGGAAACTATGGCTACACCTTC.

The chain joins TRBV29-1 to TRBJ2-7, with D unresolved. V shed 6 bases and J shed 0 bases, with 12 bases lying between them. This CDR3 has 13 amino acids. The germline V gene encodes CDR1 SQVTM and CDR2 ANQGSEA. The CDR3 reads CSVRDIYSYEQYF. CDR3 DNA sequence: TGCAGCGTCCGAGACATCTACTCCTACGAGCAGTACTTC.

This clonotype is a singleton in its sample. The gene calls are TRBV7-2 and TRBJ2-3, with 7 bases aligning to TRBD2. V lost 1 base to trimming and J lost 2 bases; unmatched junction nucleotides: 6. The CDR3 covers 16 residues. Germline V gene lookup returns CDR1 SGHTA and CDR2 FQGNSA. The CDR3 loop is CASSLGRLAATDTQYF. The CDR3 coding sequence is TGTGCCAGCAGCTTAGGTCGACTAGCAGCCACAGATACGCAGTATTTT.

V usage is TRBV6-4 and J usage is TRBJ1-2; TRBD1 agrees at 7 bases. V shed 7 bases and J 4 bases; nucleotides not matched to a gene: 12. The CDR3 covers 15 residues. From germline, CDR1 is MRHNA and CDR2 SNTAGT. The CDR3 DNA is TGTGCCAGCACCACTACCAGGGGGGTAGGCTATGGCTACACCTTC. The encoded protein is CASTTTRGVGYGYTF.

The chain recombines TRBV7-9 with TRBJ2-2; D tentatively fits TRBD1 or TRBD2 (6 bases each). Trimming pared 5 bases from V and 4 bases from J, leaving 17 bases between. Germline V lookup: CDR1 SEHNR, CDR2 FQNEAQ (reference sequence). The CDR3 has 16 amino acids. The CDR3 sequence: CASSPPRGAITGELFF. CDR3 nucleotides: TGTGCCAGCAGCCCCCCGAGGGGGGCGATCACCGGGGAGCTGTTTTTT.

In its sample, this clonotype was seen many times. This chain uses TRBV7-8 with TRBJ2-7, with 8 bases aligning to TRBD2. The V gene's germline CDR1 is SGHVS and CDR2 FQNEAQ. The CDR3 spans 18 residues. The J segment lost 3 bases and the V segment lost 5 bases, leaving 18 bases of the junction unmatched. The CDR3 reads CASSPRLAGSPLYYEQYF. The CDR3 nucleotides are TGTGCCAGCAGCCCCCGGTTAGCGGGAAGCCCCCTCTACTACGAGCAGTACTTC.

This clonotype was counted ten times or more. The CDR3 sequence: CASSRDGRAFF. In DNA, the CDR3 is TGTGCCAGCAGCCGGGACGGTAGAGCTTTCTTT. The V call is TRBV6-5, the J call TRBJ1-1, with D possibly being TRBD1 (5 bases). V lost 6 bases and J 10 bases, leaving 12 bases between the germline ends. Germline loops: CDR1 MNHEY, CDR2 SVGAGI. This CDR3 region has 11 residues.